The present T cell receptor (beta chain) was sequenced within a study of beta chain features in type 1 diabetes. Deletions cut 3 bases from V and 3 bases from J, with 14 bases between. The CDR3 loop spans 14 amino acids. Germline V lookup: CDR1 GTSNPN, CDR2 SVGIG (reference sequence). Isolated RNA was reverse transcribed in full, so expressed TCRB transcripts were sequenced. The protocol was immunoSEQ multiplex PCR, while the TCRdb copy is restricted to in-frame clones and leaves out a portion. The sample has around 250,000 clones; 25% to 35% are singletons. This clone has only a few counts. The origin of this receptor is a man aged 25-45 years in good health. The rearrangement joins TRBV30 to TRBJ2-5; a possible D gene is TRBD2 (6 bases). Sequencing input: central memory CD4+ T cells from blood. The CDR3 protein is CAWRPGGVKETQYF. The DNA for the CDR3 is TGTGCCTGGAGGCCGGGCGGGGTTAAAGAGACCCAGTACTTC.